This T cell receptor (beta chain) was recovered during a study of siplizumab effects on memory and regulatory T cells. The repertoire was sequenced with immunoSEQ multiplex PCR; TCRdb's copy has only in-frame clones and lacks some. The table records 110,000 or so clones, about 92% of them present only once. In germline, CDR1 is SGHNT, CDR2 YYREEE (reference sequence). This CDR3 is 15 amino acids long. The ends lost 4 bases at V and 6 bases at J; junction bases unmatched: 10. The origin of this receptor is a human donor in good health. This chain joins TRBV5-4 and TRBJ2-1; 7 nucleotides agree with TRBD2. Sequenced material: Tregs sorted from blood. CDR3: CASSLPSWEGNEQFF. The DNA of the CDR3 is TGTGCCAGCAGCCTCCCGAGTTGGGAGGGCAATGAGCAGTTCTTC.